The rows below give T cell receptor beta chains drawn from one sample of a study of blood T cell repertoires in COVID-19. The table came from immunoSEQ multiplex PCR; TCRdb's copy has only in-frame clones and leaves some out. The sample holds a few hundred thousand clones, around 87% seen once. The sequenced sample was peripheral blood. The receptors here all came from a man aged 60 to 69 with acute or convalescent COVID-19. CDR3s include the opening cysteine and the closing phenylalanine or tryptophan. Each record gives: J gene, D gene, V gene, CDR3 protein. The D gene is left open where the match is weak.

TRBJ2-5 | TRBD2 | TRBV5-4 | CASSLGLAGGQETQYF
TRBJ2-5 | - | TRBV18 | CASSLAQVPETQYF
TRBJ2-1 | TRBD2 | TRBV28 | CASSLFSSGGANEQFF
TRBJ1-1 | - | TRBV29-1 | CSVDPYSGSGGPEAFF
TRBJ2-3 | TRBD1 | TRBV27 | CASSFMGTGGQQYF
TRBJ1-2 | TRBD1 | TRBV25-1 | CASSRRTGGGGYTF
TRBJ1-2 | TRBD1 | TRBV6-2/TRBV6-3 | CASSNNRGQGYTF
TRBJ2-7 | TRBD2 | TRBV5-1 | CASSLEGSGYEQYF
TRBJ1-5 | TRBD1 | TRBV15 | CATSRGDRGSNQPQHF
TRBJ2-3 | - | TRBV30 | CAWSVHRDTQYF
TRBJ1-5 | - | TRBV2 | CASRIDRFNQPQHF
TRBJ1-3 | TRBD1 | TRBV18 | CASSQRTFGTGATSSGNTIYF
TRBJ2-2 | TRBD2 | TRBV6-6 | CASSPLAGGRYTGELFF
TRBJ2-3 | TRBD2 | TRBV9 | CASSPPSGGGTDTQYF
TRBJ1-1 | - | TRBV2 | CASSELRENTEAFF
TRBJ2-1 | - | TRBV18 | CASSPPGQQRPYNEQFF
TRBJ1-1 | - | TRBV6-4 | CASSVKQNTEAFF